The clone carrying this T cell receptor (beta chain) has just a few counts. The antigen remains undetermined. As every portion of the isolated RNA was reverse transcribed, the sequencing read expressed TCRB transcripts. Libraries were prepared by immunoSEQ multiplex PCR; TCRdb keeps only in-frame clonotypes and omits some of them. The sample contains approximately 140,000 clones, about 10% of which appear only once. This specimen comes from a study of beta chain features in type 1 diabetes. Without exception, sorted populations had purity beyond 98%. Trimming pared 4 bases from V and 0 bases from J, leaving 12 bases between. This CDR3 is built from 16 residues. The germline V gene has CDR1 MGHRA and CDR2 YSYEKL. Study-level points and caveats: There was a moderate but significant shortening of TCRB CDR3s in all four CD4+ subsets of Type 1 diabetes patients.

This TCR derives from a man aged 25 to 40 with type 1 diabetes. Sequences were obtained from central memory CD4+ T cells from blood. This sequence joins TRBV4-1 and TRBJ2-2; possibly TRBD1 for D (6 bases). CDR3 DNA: TGCGCCAGCAGCCCCTCTAGGACAGCGAACACCGGGGAGCTGTTTTTT. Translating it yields CASSPSRTANTGELFF.